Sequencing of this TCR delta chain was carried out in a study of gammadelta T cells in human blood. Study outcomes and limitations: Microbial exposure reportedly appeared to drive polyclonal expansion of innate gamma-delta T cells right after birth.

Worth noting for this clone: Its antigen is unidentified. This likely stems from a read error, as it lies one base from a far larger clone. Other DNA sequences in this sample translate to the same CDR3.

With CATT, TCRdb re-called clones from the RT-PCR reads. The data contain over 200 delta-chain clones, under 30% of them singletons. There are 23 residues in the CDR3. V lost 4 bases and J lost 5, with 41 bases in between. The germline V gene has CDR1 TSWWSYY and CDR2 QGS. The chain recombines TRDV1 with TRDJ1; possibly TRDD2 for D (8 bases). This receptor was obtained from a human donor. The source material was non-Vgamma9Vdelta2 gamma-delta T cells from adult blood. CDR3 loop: CALGGLTTSYDLLGPGVSDKLIF. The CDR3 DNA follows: TGTGCTCTTGGGGGCCTGACTACTTCCTACGACCTACTGGGGCCGGGCGTCTCTGATAAACTCATCTTT.